This TCR beta chain was observed in a study of blood T cell repertoires in COVID-19 (dated by TCRdb to the early 2020s). Background for the entire study: Collaborator samples came from the United States, Italy and Spain and covered acute and convalescent phases of COVID-19. The samples were drawn from the first 160 participants of the ongoing ImmuneRACE study and from 950 to 1,500 subjects provided by 6 global collaborators. Sample metadata almost always included a de-identified subject ID, COVID-19 status, age in years and sex. The repertoires were released in a freely available public database meant as a resource for research on the immune response to SARS-CoV-2. Deeply sampled blood TCRbeta repertoires from subjects exposed to, actively infected with, or recovered from COVID-19 were included in the dataset. Where available, HLA class I and class II types were taken from metadata supplied by the sample provider and were not determined by assay-based typing. The material from the prospective study consisted of cDNA or gDNA derived from T cells, B-cell-depleted T cells, or PBMCs. Broad study findings and their caveats: The amount of clinical and demographic metadata varied by source and participant and was provided uncurated.

This clone was detected only a few times. It has no known antigen specificity. Within one base of it there is no much larger clone, and no base qualities were kept. Taken from cysteine to phenylalanine, the CDR3 has 14 residues. The entry retains the CDR3 DNA only, 42 bases that are in frame from base 1. Per the germline V gene, MGHRA is the CDR1 and YSYEKL is the CDR2. The junction carries 11 bases between V and J, which are trimmed by 4 bases and 1 base respectively. The collaborating institutions used their own protocols to collect whole blood in K2EDTA tubes. Collaborator samples were shipped for TCRbeta analysis as frozen whole blood, isolated PBMCs, or DNA extracted from either sample type. The immunoSEQ Assay, a bias-controlled multiplex PCR, was used to amplify TCRbeta CDR3 regions from genomic DNA. Turning to the authors' computational methods: Within the assay, amplification of reference gene primers was used to estimate how many nucleated cells each sample contained. Sequence reads were collapsed and filtered to measure the absolute abundance of every unique TCRbeta CDR3 rearrangement. For each sample, productive Simpson clonality was calculated as the square root of Simpson's diversity index over productive rearrangements. In its TCRdb copy, this immuneACCESS table keeps in-frame sequences only and misses some clones. Where compared with another copy, unresolved V genes explain less than half of these, and the others have no known cause. V, J and clone size are those of that table, while D and trimming were read from the DNA. The sample has about 110,000 clones on record, approximately 82% of them singletons. The ten largest clonotypes hold more than 3.5% of the sample.

The sequenced sample consisted of peripheral blood. The receptor was isolated from an elderly woman with acute or convalescent COVID-19. The chain was built from TRBV4-1 and TRBJ2-7; the D gene identity is not certain. The nucleotide sequence is given as TGCGCCAGCAGCCTAAGCGCATTTTCCTACGAGCAGTACTTC. Translated, this is CASSLSAFSYEQYF.